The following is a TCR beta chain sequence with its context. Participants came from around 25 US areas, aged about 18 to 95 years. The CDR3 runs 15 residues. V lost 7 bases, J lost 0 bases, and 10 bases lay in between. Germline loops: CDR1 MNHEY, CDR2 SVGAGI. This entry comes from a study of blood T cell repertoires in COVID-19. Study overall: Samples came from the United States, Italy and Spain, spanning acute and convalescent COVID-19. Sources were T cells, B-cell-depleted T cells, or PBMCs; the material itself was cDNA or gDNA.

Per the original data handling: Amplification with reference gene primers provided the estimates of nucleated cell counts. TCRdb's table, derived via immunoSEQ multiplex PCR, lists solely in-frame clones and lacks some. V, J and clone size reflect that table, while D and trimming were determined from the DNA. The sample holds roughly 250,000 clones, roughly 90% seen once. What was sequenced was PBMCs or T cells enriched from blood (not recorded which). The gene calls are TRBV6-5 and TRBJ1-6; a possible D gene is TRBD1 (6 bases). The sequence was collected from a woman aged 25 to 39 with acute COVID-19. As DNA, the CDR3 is TGTGCCAGCATTACAGGGAGCTCCTATAATTCACCCCTCCACTTT. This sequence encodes CASITGSSYNSPLHF.